This T cell receptor (beta chain) was recorded in a study of T cell responses to AZD1222 COVID-19 vaccine. Overall study findings and caveats: Among AZD1222 vaccinees, only six or seven were seropositive at baseline. Nearly half of spike-specific TCRs reportedly target unmutated variant regions.

This CDR3 is 17 amino acids long. In germline, CDR1 is LNHDA, CDR2 SQIVND (reference sequence). V lost 5 bases and J 0 bases, leaving 17 bases between the germline ends. This clone was seen only once. Its antigen is not known. Only in-frame clones appear in the TCRdb table, and some are missing; sequencing was by immunoSEQ multiplex PCR. The table records about 140,000 clones, around 92% of them present only once. This specimen was peripheral blood, taken on day 0 of AZD1222 vaccination. The origin of this receptor is an adult in good health. This sequence joins TRBV19 and TRBJ1-3, with D perhaps TRBD1 (6 bases). The CDR3: CASSPSGAGSSGNTIYF. The CDR3 DNA sequence: TGTGCCAGTAGTCCCTCGGGGGCAGGGAGCTCTGGAAACACCATATATTTT.